These T cell receptor beta chains were read from a single sample in a study of cytomegalovirus exposure and HLA in healthy donors. TCRdb's copy holds only in-frame clones and misses some; the assay was immunoSEQ multiplex PCR. The sample includes about 160,000 clones, 65% to 85% seen only once; the top ten take 7% to 7.5%. The source material was PBMCs. The origin of the receptors is a man between 35 and 55 years old in good health and CMV-seropositive. Each CDR3 is given with its conserved first and last residue. D genes are given only for firm matches. Clone size appears in some rows only: once, few, many, or a class for an expanded clone.

v_call,j_call,clone_size,d_call,cdr3_nt,cdr3_aa
TRBV5-1,TRBJ1-5,-,-,TGCGCCAGCAGCTTGGCAGGAAATCAGCCCCAGCATTTT,CASSLAGNQPQHF
TRBV21-1,TRBJ2-3,few,-,TGTGCCAGCAGCAAAGCGGTGGACTATCGAGATACGCAGTATTTT,CASSKAVDYRDTQYF
TRBV5-8,TRBJ2-7,-,-,TGTGCCAGCAGCTTGGAGCAGGGTTGGACCTACGAGCAGTACTTC,CASSLEQGWTYEQYF
TRBV7-9,TRBJ1-1,-,-,TGTTCCAGCAGCTCAGGGTGGCCTGAAGCTTTCTTT,CSSSSGWPEAFF
TRBV28,TRBJ1-1,-,-,TGTGCCAGCAGCCCTGGGGGGAAGGGCACTGAAGCTTTCTTT,CASSPGGKGTEAFF
TRBV5-1,TRBJ2-1,-,TRBD1,TGCGCCAGCAGCCCCACAGGGGGCAGCTCCTACAATGAGCAGTTCTTC,CASSPTGGSSYNEQFF
TRBV5-1,TRBJ2-1,once,TRBD2,TGCGCCAGCAGGCCCCGTGCGGGGGACTACAATGAGCAGTTCTTC,CASRPRAGDYNEQFF
TRBV19,TRBJ2-2,few,TRBD1,TGTGCCAGTACTCGACAGGGCCCCACCGGGGAGCTGTTTTTT,CASTRQGPTGELFF
TRBV9,TRBJ1-1,few,-,TGTGCCAGCAGCGTAGGACAGCTAACTGAAGCTTTCTTT,CASSVGQLTEAFF
TRBV10-3,TRBJ2-7,-,-,TGTGCCATCAGTGAGTCGAGGGCGAGCTCCTACGAGCAGTACTTC,CAISESRASSYEQYF
TRBV6-1,TRBJ1-1,-,-,TGTGCCAGCAGTGAGGCAGGGGAAGCTTTCTTT,CASSEAGEAFF
TRBV15,TRBJ2-7,-,-,TGTGCCACCAGCAGTTTATATGGCGGGTCCTACGAGCAGTACTTC,CATSSLYGGSYEQYF
TRBV5-4,TRBJ1-2,-,TRBD1,TGTGCCAGCAGCGCGATCGTCCCGGGACAGGGGAACTATGGCTACACCTTC,CASSAIVPGQGNYGYTF
TRBV14,TRBJ2-7,-,TRBD2,TGTGCCAGCAGCCGGGGACGGGAGGCCGCACTTAAGTACTTC,CASSRGREAALKYF
TRBV15,TRBJ1-5,-,-,TGTGCCACCAGCAGAGGGGAGGGGCACAATCAGCCCCAGCATTTT,CATSRGEGHNQPQHF
TRBV6-5,TRBJ2-3,-,-,TGTGCCAGCAGTTGGGATGGGGAAGGGGGCACAGATACGCAGTATTTT,CASSWDGEGGTDTQYF
TRBV7-2,TRBJ1-1,-,TRBD1,TGTGCCAGCAGCCCGGACAGGGCCAACACTGAAGCTTTCTTT,CASSPDRANTEAFF
TRBV10-3,TRBJ1-5,few,-,TGTGCCATCAGGGGGGGTCAGCGGGATCAGCCCCAGCATTTT,CAIRGGQRDQPQHF
TRBV6-1,TRBJ1-6,-,TRBD1,TGTGCCAGCAGTGGGGACAGGATTCCGGGAAATTCACCCCTCCACTTT,CASSGDRIPGNSPLHF
TRBV7-2,TRBJ2-6,-,-,TGTGCCACCGGTCAGGGGGGCGCCCAGGCAGGTGGGGCCAACGTCCTGACTTTC,CATGQGGAQAGGANVLTF
TRBV9,TRBJ2-1,-,-,TGTGCCAGCAGCGTGAGGGCCGAGGGGGATAGCGAGCAGTTCTTC,CASSVRAEGDSEQFF
TRBV25-1,TRBJ1-6,few,TRBD1,TGTGCCAGCAGTGAGCCTACAGGGGGGGCTTCACCCCTCCACTTT,CASSEPTGGASPLHF
TRBV19,TRBJ1-2,-,TRBD1,TGTGCCAGTAGTATAGCTCTGGGGACAGGCGCCGCTAACTATGGCTACACCTTC,CASSIALGTGAANYGYTF
TRBV7-8,TRBJ1-4,-,TRBD1,TGTGCCAGCACCCTCCGTGGGACAGGGTCTATTTTCGATAATGAAAAACTGTTTTTT,CASTLRGTGSIFDNEKLFF
TRBV6-4,TRBJ2-3,few,-,TGTGCCAGCAGTGAGGGGGCTAGCACAGATACGCAGTATTTT,CASSEGASTDTQYF
TRBV19,TRBJ2-2,once,TRBD2,TGTGCCAGTAGTAAGTCGAGGCTAGCGGGGGACATCGCGAACACCGGGGAGCTGTTTTTT,CASSKSRLAGDIANTGELFF
TRBV18,TRBJ2-7,few,-,TGTGCCAGCTCACCAGGGCCAGGGATCTACGAGCAGTACTTC,CASSPGPGIYEQYF
TRBV4-3,TRBJ2-1,once,-,TGCGCCAGCAGCCAAGCTGGGCGTCCCTACAATGAGCAGTTCTTC,CASSQAGRPYNEQFF
TRBV6-1,TRBJ1-2,-,TRBD1,TGTGCCAGCCATACAGGGGGGGATGGCTACACCTTC,CASHTGGDGYTF
TRBV25-1,TRBJ2-3,-,TRBD1,TGTGCCAGCAGTTCCGAGAGGACAGGGGCCCGGGATACGCAGTATTTT,CASSSERTGARDTQYF
TRBV5-6,TRBJ1-1,-,-,TGTGCCAGCAGCTTGGTTAACAGGGTGGGAAAGAATGACACTGAAGCTTTCTTT,CASSLVNRVGKNDTEAFF
TRBV13,TRBJ2-2,-,TRBD1,TGTGCCAGCAGCTTAAAGGCTGGTACAGGGGGCTACACCGGGGAGCTGTTTTTT,CASSLKAGTGGYTGELFF
TRBV30,TRBJ2-5,few,-,TGTGCCTGGAGATCCTCCCAAGAGACCCAGTACTTC,CAWRSSQETQYF